This is a list of T cell receptor beta chains from one sample in a study of T cells in Graves' hyperthyroidism and ophthalmopathy. TCRdb independently ran MiXCR on the multiplex PCR reads; one entry per CDR3 protein. In the table there are roughly 380,000 distinct CDR3 sequences, roughly 15% of which are singletons. The sequenced sample consisted of blood. The receptors originated from a young woman with Graves' hyperthyroidism. The CDR3 runs from the conserved cysteine through the conserved F or W. A D gene is named only where the DNA matches it firmly. Some rows have no size entry. The others give once, few or many, or a class for an expanded clone.

abundance: many; d_gene: -; j_gene: TRBJ2-6; v_gene: TRBV12-3/TRBV12-4; CDR3aa: CASSLRGTGANVLTF; CDR3nt: TGTGCCAGCAGTTTGAGGGGGACCGGGGCCAACGTCCTGACTTTC
abundance: -; d_gene: TRBD2; j_gene: TRBJ2-3; v_gene: TRBV3-1; CDR3aa: CASSQVGLAGGVADTQYF; CDR3nt: TGTGCCAGCAGCCAAGTCGGTCTAGCGGGAGGGGTCGCAGATACGCAGTATTTT
abundance: -; d_gene: -; j_gene: TRBJ2-1; v_gene: TRBV4-1; CDR3aa: CASSQDTDHNEQFF; CDR3nt: TGCGCCAGCAGCCAAGACACAGACCACAATGAGCAGTTCTTC
abundance: many; d_gene: -; j_gene: TRBJ2-7; v_gene: TRBV2; CDR3aa: CASTPQYEQYF; CDR3nt: TGTGCCAGCACTCCACAGTACGAGCAGTACTTC
abundance: many; d_gene: -; j_gene: TRBJ1-1; v_gene: TRBV7-9; CDR3aa: CASSLGGENTEAFF; CDR3nt: TGTGCCAGCAGCTTAGGCGGAGAGAACACTGAAGCTTTCTTT
abundance: -; d_gene: TRBD1; j_gene: TRBJ1-1; v_gene: TRBV12-3/TRBV12-4; CDR3aa: CASSLTGAPEAFF; CDR3nt: TGTGCCAGCAGTTTAACAGGGGCTCCTGAAGCTTTCTTT
abundance: -; d_gene: TRBD1; j_gene: TRBJ1-2; v_gene: TRBV9; CDR3aa: CASSVVGTGGYGYTF; CDR3nt: TGTGCCAGCAGCGTAGTAGGGACAGGGGGCTATGGCTACACCTTC
abundance: many; d_gene: -; j_gene: TRBJ1-1; v_gene: TRBV18; CDR3aa: CASSPTAVNEAFF; CDR3nt: TGTGCCAGCTCACCAACGGCGGTAAACGAAGCTTTCTTT
abundance: many; d_gene: -; j_gene: TRBJ1-4; v_gene: TRBV5-5; CDR3aa: CASSLNTVEKLFF; CDR3nt: TGTGCCAGCAGCTTGAATACAGTTGAAAAACTGTTTTTT
abundance: -; d_gene: -; j_gene: TRBJ1-6; v_gene: TRBV9; CDR3aa: CASSVEHNSPLHF; CDR3nt: TGTGCCAGCAGCGTCGAGCATAATTCACCCCTCCACTTT
abundance: many; d_gene: TRBD1; j_gene: TRBJ2-2; v_gene: TRBV12-3/TRBV12-4; CDR3aa: CASSLDRGLTGELFF; CDR3nt: TGTGCCAGCAGTTTAGACAGGGGGCTGACCGGGGAGCTGTTTTTT
abundance: -; d_gene: -; j_gene: TRBJ2-2; v_gene: TRBV10-3; CDR3aa: CATRGWSSGENTGELFF; CDR3nt: TGTGCCACTCGCGGGTGGAGTAGCGGAGAGAACACCGGGGAGCTGTTTTTT
abundance: many; d_gene: -; j_gene: TRBJ1-4; v_gene: TRBV3-1; CDR3aa: CASSHSGGRPNEKLFF; CDR3nt: TGTGCCAGCAGCCACTCCGGCGGGAGGCCTAATGAAAAACTGTTTTTT
abundance: many; d_gene: TRBD1; j_gene: TRBJ1-1; v_gene: TRBV27; CDR3aa: CASSLDRATEAFF; CDR3nt: TGTGCCAGCAGTCTCGACAGGGCCACTGAAGCTTTCTTT
abundance: many; d_gene: -; j_gene: TRBJ2-1; v_gene: TRBV11-2; CDR3aa: CASSLDLVQQFF; CDR3nt: TGTGCCAGCAGCTTAGATCTAGTTCAGCAGTTCTTC
abundance: few; d_gene: -; j_gene: TRBJ2-1; v_gene: TRBV11-1; CDR3aa: CASSFSASSYNEQFF; CDR3nt: TGTGCCAGCAGCTTTTCTGCCAGCTCCTACAATGAGCAGTTCTTC
abundance: -; d_gene: TRBD1; j_gene: TRBJ2-1; v_gene: TRBV5-4; CDR3aa: CASSLPPGQGGNEQFF; CDR3nt: TGTGCCAGCAGCTTGCCTCCGGGACAGGGTGGCAATGAGCAGTTCTTC
abundance: many; d_gene: TRBD2; j_gene: TRBJ2-3; v_gene: TRBV6-2/TRBV6-3; CDR3aa: CASRTSGPIQYF; CDR3nt: TGTGCCAGCAGAACTAGCGGACCTATCCAGTATTTT
abundance: few; d_gene: -; j_gene: TRBJ2-7; v_gene: TRBV3-1; CDR3aa: CASSQDSSSYEQYF; CDR3nt: TGTGCCAGCAGCCAAGATTCCAGTTCCTACGAGCAGTACTTC
abundance: few; d_gene: TRBD2; j_gene: TRBJ2-7; v_gene: TRBV3-1; CDR3aa: CASSATGTSWFGEQYF; CDR3nt: TGTGCCAGCAGCGCTACTGGGACTAGTTGGTTTGGCGAGCAGTACTTC
abundance: -; d_gene: -; j_gene: TRBJ1-2; v_gene: TRBV4-3; CDR3aa: CASSQEQGSGYTF; CDR3nt: TGCGCCAGCAGCCAAGAACAGGGAAGCGGCTACACCTTC
abundance: many; d_gene: -; j_gene: TRBJ2-7; v_gene: TRBV7-3; CDR3aa: CASSPPIDYEQYF; CDR3nt: TGTGCCAGCAGCCCGCCTATAGACTACGAGCAGTACTTC
abundance: -; d_gene: -; j_gene: TRBJ2-5; v_gene: TRBV5-1; CDR3aa: CASSPGHKGTQYF; CDR3nt: TGTGCCAGCAGCCCGGGTCATAAGGGGACCCAGTACTTC
abundance: many; d_gene: TRBD1; j_gene: TRBJ1-2; v_gene: TRBV3-1; CDR3aa: CASSQDVGTGSNYGYTF; CDR3nt: TGTGCCAGCAGCCAAGACGTCGGGACAGGTAGCAACTATGGCTACACCTTC
abundance: many; d_gene: -; j_gene: TRBJ2-5; v_gene: TRBV2; CDR3aa: CASRERGETQYF; CDR3nt: TGTGCCAGCAGGGAAAGAGGGGAGACCCAGTACTTC
abundance: -; d_gene: -; j_gene: TRBJ1-6; v_gene: TRBV27; CDR3aa: CASSLWGRRNNSPLHF; CDR3nt: TGTGCCAGCAGTTTATGGGGGCGGCGAAATAATTCACCCCTCCACTTT
abundance: few; d_gene: -; j_gene: TRBJ2-2; v_gene: TRBV13; CDR3aa: CASSYSGWELFF; CDR3nt: TGTGCCAGCAGCTACTCCGGTTGGGAGCTGTTTTTT
abundance: many; d_gene: -; j_gene: TRBJ1-2; v_gene: TRBV4-1; CDR3aa: CASSSWTVNYGYTF; CDR3nt: TGCGCCAGCAGCTCTTGGACGGTAAACTATGGCTACACCTTC
abundance: few; d_gene: -; j_gene: TRBJ2-2; v_gene: TRBV7-9; CDR3aa: CASSQGMWAGELFF; CDR3nt: TGTGCCAGCAGCCAGGGAATGTGGGCCGGGGAGCTGTTTTTT
abundance: -; d_gene: -; j_gene: TRBJ1-1; v_gene: TRBV6-1; CDR3aa: CASSELRRPENTEAFF; CDR3nt: TGTGCCAGCAGTGAATTACGGCGGCCGGAGAACACTGAAGCTTTCTTT
abundance: -; d_gene: TRBD1; j_gene: TRBJ2-1; v_gene: TRBV6-1; CDR3aa: CASSATGQYNEQFF; CDR3nt: TGTGCCAGCAGTGCAACGGGACAGTACAATGAGCAGTTCTTC
abundance: many; d_gene: -; j_gene: TRBJ1-1; v_gene: TRBV18; CDR3aa: CASSPSEVVNTEAFF; CDR3nt: TGTGCCAGCTCACCGTCAGAGGTGGTGAACACTGAAGCTTTCTTT
abundance: many; d_gene: TRBD1; j_gene: TRBJ2-5; v_gene: TRBV28; CDR3aa: CASSPTGGQETQYF; CDR3nt: TGTGCCAGCAGCCCGACAGGGGGCCAAGAGACCCAGTACTTC
abundance: many; d_gene: TRBD1; j_gene: TRBJ1-1; v_gene: TRBV12-3/TRBV12-4; CDR3aa: CASSHDRVNTEAFF; CDR3nt: TGTGCCAGCAGCCACGACAGGGTGAACACTGAAGCTTTCTTT
abundance: -; d_gene: -; j_gene: TRBJ1-2; v_gene: TRBV12-3/TRBV12-4; CDR3aa: CASSFGGGYGYTF; CDR3nt: TGTGCCAGCAGTTTTGGCGGCGGCTATGGCTACACCTTC
abundance: many; d_gene: TRBD1; j_gene: TRBJ1-3; v_gene: TRBV6-1; CDR3aa: CAGGGQSESSSGNTIYF; CDR3nt: TGTGCCGGCGGGGGACAGTCGGAGAGCAGCTCTGGAAACACCATATATTTT
abundance: -; d_gene: -; j_gene: TRBJ2-7; v_gene: TRBV4-1; CDR3aa: CASSQDSGDEQYF; CDR3nt: TGCGCCAGCAGCCAAGATTCGGGGGACGAGCAGTACTTC
abundance: -; d_gene: TRBD2; j_gene: TRBJ2-3; v_gene: TRBV7-3; CDR3aa: CASSFGLAGGGYMDTQYF; CDR3nt: TGTGCCAGCAGCTTTGGACTAGCGGGAGGGGGGTATATGGATACGCAGTATTTT
abundance: -; d_gene: -; j_gene: TRBJ1-2; v_gene: TRBV6-1; CDR3aa: CASSEIAQVYGYTF; CDR3nt: TGTGCCAGCAGTGAGATTGCGCAGGTCTATGGCTACACCTTC
abundance: -; d_gene: TRBD2; j_gene: TRBJ2-1; v_gene: TRBV4-1; CDR3aa: CASSPALTSGGRVYNEQFF; CDR3nt: TGCGCCAGCAGCCCAGCATTGACTAGCGGGGGCAGGGTCTACAATGAGCAGTTCTTC
abundance: many; d_gene: -; j_gene: TRBJ2-7; v_gene: TRBV6-2/TRBV6-3; CDR3aa: CASSPYPYEQYF; CDR3nt: TGTGCCAGCAGCCCATACCCCTACGAGCAGTACTTC
abundance: -; d_gene: -; j_gene: TRBJ1-6; v_gene: TRBV28; CDR3aa: CASRQGNRSPLHF; CDR3nt: TGTGCCAGCAGGCAGGGTAATAGATCACCCCTCCACTTT
abundance: many; d_gene: -; j_gene: TRBJ1-1; v_gene: TRBV10-3; CDR3aa: CAISVSTPQKNTEAFF; CDR3nt: TGTGCCATCAGTGTTTCCACCCCGCAGAAAAACACTGAAGCTTTCTTT
abundance: few; d_gene: TRBD2; j_gene: TRBJ2-3; v_gene: TRBV15; CDR3aa: CATSGLGLAGGPSRTDTQYF; CDR3nt: TGTGCCACCAGCGGATTGGGACTAGCGGGAGGCCCCAGCCGCACAGATACGCAGTATTTT
abundance: few; d_gene: TRBD1; j_gene: TRBJ2-3; v_gene: TRBV6-2/TRBV6-3; CDR3aa: CASSRSPRDRVSDTQYF; CDR3nt: TGTGCCAGCAGCCGAAGCCCCCGGGACAGGGTGTCAGATACGCAGTATTTT
abundance: many; d_gene: -; j_gene: TRBJ1-1; v_gene: TRBV27; CDR3aa: CASSLPDKNTEAFF; CDR3nt: TGTGCCAGCAGTTTACCGGACAAGAACACTGAAGCTTTCTTT
abundance: -; d_gene: -; j_gene: TRBJ1-5; v_gene: TRBV19; CDR3aa: CASSREGYYSNQPQHF; CDR3nt: TGTGCCAGTAGTCGGGAGGGCTACTATAGCAATCAGCCCCAGCATTTT
abundance: many; d_gene: -; j_gene: TRBJ1-5; v_gene: TRBV7-2; CDR3aa: CASSLWSNQPQHF; CDR3nt: TGTGCCAGCAGCTTATGGAGCAATCAGCCCCAGCATTTT
abundance: -; d_gene: -; j_gene: TRBJ2-5; v_gene: TRBV28; CDR3aa: CASSRASGTRPGRRLAHQETQYF; CDR3nt: TGTGCCAGCAGTCGGGCGTCCGGGACCCGGCCTGGCAGGCGCCTCGCCCACCAAGAGACCCAGTACTTC
abundance: many; d_gene: -; j_gene: TRBJ1-5; v_gene: TRBV28; CDR3aa: CASSSLGGARQPQHF; CDR3nt: TGTGCCAGCAGTTCCCTGGGAGGGGCGAGGCAGCCCCAGCATTTT
abundance: many; d_gene: -; j_gene: TRBJ2-5; v_gene: TRBV12-3/TRBV12-4; CDR3aa: CASSLWDVAGQETQYF; CDR3nt: TGTGCCAGCAGTTTATGGGATGTGGCAGGGCAAGAGACCCAGTACTTC
abundance: -; d_gene: TRBD1; j_gene: TRBJ1-4; v_gene: TRBV12-3/TRBV12-4; CDR3aa: CASSLAPGTASPDEKLFF; CDR3nt: TGTGCCAGCAGTTTAGCGCCCGGGACAGCTTCCCCCGACGAAAAACTGTTTTTT